These T cell receptor beta chains were read from a single sample in a study of T cell repertoires in cytomegalovirus infection. TCRdb passed the reads through MiXCR, listing each CDR3 protein once. This sample has some 270,000 distinct CDR3 sequences, with 15% to 20% found just once. Sequenced material: CD8+ T cells from PBMCs. Every receptor here comes from a human donor in good health (CMV status not recorded). Some clones in this sample may be carry-over from other donors' samples. Both conserved end residues are part of each CDR3. D genes are given only for firm matches. Clone size is stated in some rows and not others, as once, few, many or a class when expanded.

v_gene: TRBV5-6; abundance: many; j_gene: TRBJ1-1; d_gene: NA; CDR3nt: TGTGCCAGCAGCCTCGGGACGGTAGCTTTCTTT; CDR3aa: CASSLGTVAFF
v_gene: TRBV7-9; abundance: few; j_gene: TRBJ2-7; d_gene: NA; CDR3nt: TGTGCCAGCAGCTTAGTCCAGGTTCCCTACGAGCAGTACTTC; CDR3aa: CASSLVQVPYEQYF
v_gene: TRBV19; abundance: few; j_gene: TRBJ2-5; d_gene: NA; CDR3nt: TGTGCCAGTAGTGGGGTGAAAGGAACCCAGTACTTC; CDR3aa: CASSGVKGTQYF
v_gene: TRBV5-6; abundance: NA; j_gene: TRBJ1-6; d_gene: NA; CDR3nt: TGTGCCAGCAACCATTTGCAAGGTTATGAATCACCCCTCCACTTT; CDR3aa: CASNHLQGYESPLHF
v_gene: TRBV28; abundance: many; j_gene: TRBJ2-7; d_gene: TRBD1; CDR3nt: TGTGCCAGCAGCCGTGACAGGGACCCCTACGAGCAGTACTTC; CDR3aa: CASSRDRDPYEQYF
v_gene: TRBV6-1; abundance: NA; j_gene: TRBJ2-7; d_gene: NA; CDR3nt: TGTGCCTCCCTGGGGGTTCCCTACGAGCAGTACTTC; CDR3aa: CASLGVPYEQYF
v_gene: TRBV27; abundance: NA; j_gene: TRBJ1-1; d_gene: NA; CDR3nt: TGTGCCAGCAGTTTATATGGCGATTACACTGAAGCTTTCTTT; CDR3aa: CASSLYGDYTEAFF
v_gene: TRBV7-9; abundance: few; j_gene: TRBJ1-1; d_gene: NA; CDR3nt: TGTGCCAGCAGCCACGGGACGGGCGTGGGGGAAGCTTTCTTT; CDR3aa: CASSHGTGVGEAFF
v_gene: TRBV5-1; abundance: few; j_gene: TRBJ2-5; d_gene: NA; CDR3nt: TGCGCCAGCAGCTTGGATAGGGCGGGAGAGACCCAGTACTTC; CDR3aa: CASSLDRAGETQYF
v_gene: TRBV7-8; abundance: many; j_gene: TRBJ2-7; d_gene: TRBD2; CDR3nt: TGTGCCAGCAGCTTCGGGAACAGCGGGGGGGTCTTCTACGAGCAGTACTTC; CDR3aa: CASSFGNSGGVFYEQYF
v_gene: TRBV2; abundance: few; j_gene: TRBJ2-7; d_gene: NA; CDR3nt: TGTGCCAGCGGGGATCACCGGGACTCAACGGGGGGCCAGTACTTC; CDR3aa: CASGDHRDSTGGQYF
v_gene: TRBV19; abundance: few; j_gene: TRBJ1-2; d_gene: NA; CDR3nt: NA; CDR3aa: CASSITGSYGCTF
v_gene: TRBV14; abundance: few; j_gene: TRBJ1-2; d_gene: NA; CDR3nt: TGTGCCAGCAGCCTAACCCGGTGGGACTATGGCTACACCTTC; CDR3aa: CASSLTRWDYGYTF
v_gene: TRBV19; abundance: NA; j_gene: TRBJ2-2; d_gene: NA; CDR3nt: TGTGCCAGTATGGCGAGCACCGGGGAGCTGTTTTTT; CDR3aa: CASMASTGELFF
v_gene: TRBV6-2/TRBV6-3; abundance: NA; j_gene: TRBJ2-7; d_gene: NA; CDR3nt: TGTGCCAGCAGTTACTGGGAAAACGAGCAGTACTTC; CDR3aa: CASSYWENEQYF
v_gene: TRBV7-9; abundance: NA; j_gene: TRBJ2-7; d_gene: NA; CDR3nt: TGTGCCAGCAGCTTAGAGGCGCGCTACGAGCAGTACTTC; CDR3aa: CASSLEARYEQYF
v_gene: TRBV6-1; abundance: few; j_gene: TRBJ2-7; d_gene: TRBD1; CDR3nt: TGTGCCAGCAGAACCGGGACAGGGACTTCCTACGAGCAGTACTTC; CDR3aa: CASRTGTGTSYEQYF
v_gene: TRBV4-1; abundance: few; j_gene: TRBJ2-3; d_gene: NA; CDR3nt: TGCGCCAGCAGCCAGGCCCGCACAGATACGCAGTATTTT; CDR3aa: CASSQARTDTQYF
v_gene: TRBV7-9; abundance: many; j_gene: TRBJ2-3; d_gene: NA; CDR3nt: TGTGCCAGCAGCCCGACTCTGACAGATACGCAGTATTTT; CDR3aa: CASSPTLTDTQYF
v_gene: TRBV24-1; abundance: NA; j_gene: TRBJ2-1; d_gene: TRBD2; CDR3nt: TGTGCCACCAGTGATCCCGGGACTAGCGCTCCCGGTGAGCAGTTCTTC; CDR3aa: CATSDPGTSAPGEQFF
v_gene: TRBV6-6; abundance: many; j_gene: TRBJ1-1; d_gene: NA; CDR3nt: TGTGCCAGCAGCCACTTGGGACGGAACACTGAAGCTTTCTTT; CDR3aa: CASSHLGRNTEAFF
v_gene: TRBV27; abundance: once; j_gene: TRBJ1-1; d_gene: NA; CDR3nt: TGTGCCAGCAGTTTATCGTGGGGGTCCACTGAAGCTTTCTTT; CDR3aa: CASSLSWGSTEAFF
v_gene: TRBV2; abundance: few; j_gene: TRBJ2-1; d_gene: TRBD2; CDR3nt: TGTGCCGTCACTAGCGGGGGGGCCTACAATGAGCAGTTCTTC; CDR3aa: CAVTSGGAYNEQFF
v_gene: TRBV14; abundance: NA; j_gene: TRBJ2-3; d_gene: NA; CDR3nt: TGTGCCAGCAGGGGACGGGGTACAGATACGCAGTATTTT; CDR3aa: CASRGRGTDTQYF
v_gene: TRBV12-5; abundance: few; j_gene: TRBJ1-6; d_gene: NA; CDR3nt: TGTGCTAGTGGTGAGGGACGGTATAATTCACCCCTCCACTTT; CDR3aa: CASGEGRYNSPLHF
v_gene: TRBV7-2; abundance: many; j_gene: TRBJ1-1; d_gene: TRBD1; CDR3nt: TGTGCCAGCAGACGGACAGGGGAAAAGAACACTGAAGCTTTCTTT; CDR3aa: CASRRTGEKNTEAFF